The clone carrying this T cell receptor beta chain was found a few times. What it recognizes is unknown. Per the germline V gene, CDR1 is SGHTA and CDR2 is FQGNSA. With 5 bases removed from V and 4 bases from J, the gap between germline ends came to 8 bases. The CDR3 sequence is 12 residues long. This sample stems from a study of human T cells and chemical hapten exposure. General study findings and limits: TCRs at high frequency, those above 1 in 1000, did not change with DPC sensitization.

Total RNA was extracted from unfractionated whole blood. Original analysis: TCRs per sample had a median of approximately 88,000 and ranged from about 20,000 to 750,000. TCRdb called the 5' RACE reads again in MiXCR, with one record for every CDR3 protein. The V and J calls were not made by the authors but by TCRdb's processing. The sample has roughly 81,000 distinct CDR3 sequences; approximately 16% are singletons. The chain joins TRBV7-2 to TRBJ1-1, with D unresolved. This clonotype originated in a female donor in good health. DNA of the CDR3: TGTGCCAGCAGCGTGGGAGTCACTGAAGCTTTCTTT. Amino acids: CASSVGVTEAFF.